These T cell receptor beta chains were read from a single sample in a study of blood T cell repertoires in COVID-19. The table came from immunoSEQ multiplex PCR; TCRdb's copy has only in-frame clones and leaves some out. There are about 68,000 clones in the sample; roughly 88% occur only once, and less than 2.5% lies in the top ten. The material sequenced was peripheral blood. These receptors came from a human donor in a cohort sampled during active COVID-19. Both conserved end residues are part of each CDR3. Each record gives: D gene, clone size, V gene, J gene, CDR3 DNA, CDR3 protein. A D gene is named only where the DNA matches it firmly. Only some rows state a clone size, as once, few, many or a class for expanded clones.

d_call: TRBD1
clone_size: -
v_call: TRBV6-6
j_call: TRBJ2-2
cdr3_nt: TGTGCCAGCAGTTTTACAGGGGCCGGGGAGCTGTTTTTT
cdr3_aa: CASSFTGAGELFF

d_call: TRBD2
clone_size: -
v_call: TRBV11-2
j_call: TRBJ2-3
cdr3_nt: TGTGCCAGCAGCCCTTATATAGCGGGAGGGGCAGATACGCAGTATTTT
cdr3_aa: CASSPYIAGGADTQYF

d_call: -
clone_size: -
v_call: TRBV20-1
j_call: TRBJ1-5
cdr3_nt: TGCAGTGCTAGTCTCGGGTCGGGGGGAAATCAGCCCCAGCATTTT
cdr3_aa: CSASLGSGGNQPQHF

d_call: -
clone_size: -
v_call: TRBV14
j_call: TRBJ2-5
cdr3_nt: TGTGCCAGCAGCCCCGGTACAGGGGACTACCAAGAGACCCAGTACTTC
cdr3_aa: CASSPGTGDYQETQYF

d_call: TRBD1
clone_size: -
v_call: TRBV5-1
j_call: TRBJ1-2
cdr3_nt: TGCGCCAGCAGCTTGGGAGTAGGGACAGGGGAAGTTGGCTACACCTTC
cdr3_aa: CASSLGVGTGEVGYTF

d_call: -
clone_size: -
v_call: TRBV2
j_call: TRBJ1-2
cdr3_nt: TGTGCCAGCAGTGGAGGCAGTTATGGCTACACCTTC
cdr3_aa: CASSGGSYGYTF

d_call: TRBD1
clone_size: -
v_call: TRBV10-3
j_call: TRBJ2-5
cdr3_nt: TGTGCCATCAGGACAGGGGTAAATGTAGAGACCCAGTACTTC
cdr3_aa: CAIRTGVNVETQYF

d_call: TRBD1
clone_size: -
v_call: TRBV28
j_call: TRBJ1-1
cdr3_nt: TGTGCCAGCAGTCCGTCAACCGGGACAGGGAACACTGAAGCTTTCTTT
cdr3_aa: CASSPSTGTGNTEAFF

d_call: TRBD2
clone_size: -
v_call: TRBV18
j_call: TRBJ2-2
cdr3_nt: TGTGCCAGCTCGCCGGGAGGGGACACCGGGGAGCTGTTTTTT
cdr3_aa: CASSPGGDTGELFF

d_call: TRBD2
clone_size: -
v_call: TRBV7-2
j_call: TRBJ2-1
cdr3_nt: TGTGCCAGCAGCCGGGGACTAGCGGGGGGAAATGAGCAGTTCTTC
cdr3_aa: CASSRGLAGGNEQFF

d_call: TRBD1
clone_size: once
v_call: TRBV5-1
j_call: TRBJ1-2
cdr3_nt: TGCGCCAGCAGCTTGGAAGGGGGCGCCCCCTATGGCTACACCTTC
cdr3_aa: CASSLEGGAPYGYTF

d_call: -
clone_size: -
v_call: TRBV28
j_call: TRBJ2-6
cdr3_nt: TGTGCCAGCAGCCATCAAGCTGGGGCCTCTGGGGCCAACGTCCTGACTTTC
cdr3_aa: CASSHQAGASGANVLTF

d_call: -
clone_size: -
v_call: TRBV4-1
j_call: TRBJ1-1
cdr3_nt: TGCGCCAGCAGCCAAGCGGGCGGGAAGAGTCGCACTGAAGCTTTCTTT
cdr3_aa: CASSQAGGKSRTEAFF

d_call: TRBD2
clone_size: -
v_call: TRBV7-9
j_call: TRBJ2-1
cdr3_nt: TGTGCCAGCAGGCGGGGGACTTCGGATGGGGTCTTC
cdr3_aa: CASRRGTSDGVF

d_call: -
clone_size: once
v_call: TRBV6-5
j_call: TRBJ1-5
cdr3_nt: TGTGCCAGCAGTTACGACAGGATCGGGGCCCAGCATTTT
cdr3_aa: CASSYDRIGAQHF

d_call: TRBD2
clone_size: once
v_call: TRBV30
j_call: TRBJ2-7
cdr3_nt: TGTGCCTGGAGTGTACGGCGGGGGTCCTACGAGCAGTACTTC
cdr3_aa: CAWSVRRGSYEQYF

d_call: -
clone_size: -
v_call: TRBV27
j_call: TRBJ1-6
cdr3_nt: TGTGCCAGCAACCGGGCGGGTAATTCACCCCTCCACTTT
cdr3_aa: CASNRAGNSPLHF

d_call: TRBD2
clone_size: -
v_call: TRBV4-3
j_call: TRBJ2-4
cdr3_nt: TGCGCCAGCAGCCTATCTTCTAGGACTAGCGGGAGGGGGGGAGCCAAAAACATTCAGTACTTC
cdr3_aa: CASSLSSRTSGRGGAKNIQYF

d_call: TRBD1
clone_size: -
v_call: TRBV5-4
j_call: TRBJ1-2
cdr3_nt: TGTGCCAGCAGCTTGGCCCACAGGGGGATCGGCTACACCTTC
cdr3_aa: CASSLAHRGIGYTF

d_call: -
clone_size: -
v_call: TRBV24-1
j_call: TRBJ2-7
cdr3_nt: TGTGCCACCAGTGGGGGAGAGTTCTACGAGCAGTACTTC
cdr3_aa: CATSGGEFYEQYF

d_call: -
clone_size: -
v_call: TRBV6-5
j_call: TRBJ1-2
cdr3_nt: TGTGCCAGCAGTTCCCCTAACTCTGGCTACACCTTC
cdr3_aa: CASSSPNSGYTF

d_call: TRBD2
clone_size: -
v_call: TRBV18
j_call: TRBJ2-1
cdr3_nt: TGTGCCAGCTCACCCGATCGGGGGGGCTACAATGAGCAGTTCTTC
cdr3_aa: CASSPDRGGYNEQFF

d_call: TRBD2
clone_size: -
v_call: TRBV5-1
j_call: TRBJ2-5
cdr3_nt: TGCGCCAGCAGCTCTGCTAGCGGGGGGACCGGGGAGACCCAGTACTTC
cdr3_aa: CASSSASGGTGETQYF

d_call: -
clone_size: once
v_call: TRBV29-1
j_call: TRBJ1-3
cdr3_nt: TGCAGCGTTGCGATGACAAGTGGAAACACCATATATTTT
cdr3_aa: CSVAMTSGNTIYF

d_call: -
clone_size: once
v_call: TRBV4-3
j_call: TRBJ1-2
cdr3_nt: TGCGCCAGCAGCCCTACTACTCCTGGCTATGGCTACACCTTC
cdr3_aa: CASSPTTPGYGYTF

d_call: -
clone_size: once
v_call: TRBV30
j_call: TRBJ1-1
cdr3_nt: TGTGCCTGGAGTGCCCAGGGGAACACTGAAGCTTTCTTT
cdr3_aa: CAWSAQGNTEAFF

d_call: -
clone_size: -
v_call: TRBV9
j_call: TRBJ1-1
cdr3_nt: TGTGCCAGCGAGGATGGGGCCGGAAGAACTGAAGCTTTCTTT
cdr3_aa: CASEDGAGRTEAFF

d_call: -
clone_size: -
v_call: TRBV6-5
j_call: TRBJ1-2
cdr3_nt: TGTGCCAGCAAGGAGGGAAACTATGGCTACACCTTC
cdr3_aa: CASKEGNYGYTF

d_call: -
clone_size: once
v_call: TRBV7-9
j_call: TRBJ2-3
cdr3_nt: TGTGCCAGCAGCTTTATATCGGGTAACACAGATACGCAGTATTTT
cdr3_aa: CASSFISGNTDTQYF

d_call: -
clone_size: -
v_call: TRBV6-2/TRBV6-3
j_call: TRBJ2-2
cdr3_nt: TGTGCCAGCAGTTACTCGGGACTTACGAACACCGGGGAGCTGTTTTTT
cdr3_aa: CASSYSGLTNTGELFF

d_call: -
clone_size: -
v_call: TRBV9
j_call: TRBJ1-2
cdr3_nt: TGTGCCAGCAGCGCCCAGGGCGTAATCTATGGCTACACCTTC
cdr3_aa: CASSAQGVIYGYTF

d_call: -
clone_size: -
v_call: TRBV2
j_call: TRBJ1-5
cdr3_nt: TGTGCGAGCAAGGGCAGGGCAGGCAATCAGCCCCAGCATTTT
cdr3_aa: CASKGRAGNQPQHF

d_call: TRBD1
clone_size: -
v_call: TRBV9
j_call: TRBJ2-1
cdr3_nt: TGTGCCAGCAGCGCCCTTCTTGGACAGGGGACATGGGAGCAGTTCTTC
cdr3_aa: CASSALLGQGTWEQFF

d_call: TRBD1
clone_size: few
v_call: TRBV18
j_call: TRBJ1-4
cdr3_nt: TGTGCCAGCTCACCTTCCAGGGGGAGGAAACTGTTTTTT
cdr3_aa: CASSPSRGRKLFF

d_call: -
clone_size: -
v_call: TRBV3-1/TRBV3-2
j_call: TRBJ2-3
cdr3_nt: TGTGCCAGCAGCCAAGGGGGGGGCACAGATACGCAGTATTTT
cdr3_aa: CASSQGGGTDTQYF

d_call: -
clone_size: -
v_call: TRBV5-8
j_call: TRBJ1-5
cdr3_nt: TGTGCCAGCAGCGCCACCGGGACATCAAATCAGCCCCAGCATTTT
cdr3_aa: CASSATGTSNQPQHF

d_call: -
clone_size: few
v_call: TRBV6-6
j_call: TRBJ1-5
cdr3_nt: TGTGCCAGCAGTTCGCTCCCTCAGGCCAATCAGCCCCAGCATTTT
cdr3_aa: CASSSLPQANQPQHF

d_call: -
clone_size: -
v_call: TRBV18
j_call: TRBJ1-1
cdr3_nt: TGTGCCAGCTCACCACGGGGGCGCGAAGCTTTCTTT
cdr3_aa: CASSPRGREAFF

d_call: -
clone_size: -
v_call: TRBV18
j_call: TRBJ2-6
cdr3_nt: TGTGCCAGCTCACCAGTGAACAGTATGGGTTCTGGGGCCAACGTCCTGACTTTC
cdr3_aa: CASSPVNSMGSGANVLTF

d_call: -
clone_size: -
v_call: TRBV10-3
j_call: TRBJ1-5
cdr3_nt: TGTGCCATCAGTGAGTCGAAGGTGGGACTCGGGCAGCCCCAGCATTTT
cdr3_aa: CAISESKVGLGQPQHF

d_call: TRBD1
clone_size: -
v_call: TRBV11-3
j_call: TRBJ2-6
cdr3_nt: TGTGCCAGCAGCTCGGGACAGGGGGACTCTGGGGCCAACGTCCTGACTTTC
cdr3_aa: CASSSGQGDSGANVLTF

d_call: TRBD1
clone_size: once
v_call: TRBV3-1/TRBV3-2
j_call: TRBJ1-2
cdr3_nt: TGTGCCAGCAGCCTTCGGACAGGGAGGAACAGCTATGGCTACACCTTC
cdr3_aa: CASSLRTGRNSYGYTF

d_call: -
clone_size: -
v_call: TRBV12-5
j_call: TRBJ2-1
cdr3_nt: TGTGCTAGTGGTTTGGTTAGGGGGGGGGAAAGCTCCTACAATGAGCAGTTCTTC
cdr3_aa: CASGLVRGGESSYNEQFF

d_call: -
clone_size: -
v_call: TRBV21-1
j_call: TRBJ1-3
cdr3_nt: TGTGCCAGCAGCAAAGGGGGAGCCGGGACAGGGGGCCGAAACACCATATATTTT
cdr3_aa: CASSKGGAGTGGRNTIYF

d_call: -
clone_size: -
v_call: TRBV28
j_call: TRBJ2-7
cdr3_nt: TGTGCCAGCAGTCCGGGGATCGGGTTGGGAGCCTACGAGCAGTACTTC
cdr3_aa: CASSPGIGLGAYEQYF

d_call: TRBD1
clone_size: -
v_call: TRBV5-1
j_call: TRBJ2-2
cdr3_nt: TGCGCCAGCAGCTCCCCCGACAGGGGGCGGGTCGGGGAGCTGTTTTTT
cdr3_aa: CASSSPDRGRVGELFF

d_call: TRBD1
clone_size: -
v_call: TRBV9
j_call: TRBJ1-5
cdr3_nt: TGTGCCAGCAGCGGCGGACAGGGGGTTTCCCAGCCCCAGCATTTT
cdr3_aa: CASSGGQGVSQPQHF

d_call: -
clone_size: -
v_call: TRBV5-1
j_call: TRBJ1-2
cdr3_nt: TGCGCCAGCAGCCCCCGGGTAGAGGGACTAGGAGGCTACACCTTC
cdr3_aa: CASSPRVEGLGGYTF

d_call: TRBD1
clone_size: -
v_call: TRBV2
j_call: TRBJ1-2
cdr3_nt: TGTGCCAGCAGGGCTGACAGGGTCGGAGACTATGGCTACACCTTC
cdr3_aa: CASRADRVGDYGYTF

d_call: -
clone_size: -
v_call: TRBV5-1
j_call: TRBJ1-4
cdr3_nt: TGCGCCAGCAGCGAGACAGGTTCTAATGAAAAACTGTTTTTT
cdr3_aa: CASSETGSNEKLFF

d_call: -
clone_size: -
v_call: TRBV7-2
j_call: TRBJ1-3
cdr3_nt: TGTGCCAGCAGCTATCTGGACGGGAGCTCTGGAAACACCATATATTTT
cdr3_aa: CASSYLDGSSGNTIYF

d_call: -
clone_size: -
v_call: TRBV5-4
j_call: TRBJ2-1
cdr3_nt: TGTGCCAGCAGCTTGAGCGATAAATACAATGAGCAGTTCTTC
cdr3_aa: CASSLSDKYNEQFF

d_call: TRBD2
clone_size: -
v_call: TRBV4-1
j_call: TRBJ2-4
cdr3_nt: TGCGCCAGCAGCTCTGGACTAGGTCTAAACATTCAGTACTTC
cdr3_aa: CASSSGLGLNIQYF